Each of the 5 T cell receptor beta chains below was sequenced from the same sample in a study of blood T cells in healthy people across ages. Primed by a sample-barcoded 5' primer and a J-beta primer mix, a second PCR proceeded for 7 to 11 cycles. TCRdb reprocessed the 5' RACE reads with MiXCR, giving one entry per CDR3 protein. The sample has 650,000 to 950,000 distinct CDR3 sequences; around two fifths are singletons. Specimen: blood. All receptors derive from a man aged 55-75 years in good health.

This clonotype was seen at least ten times. The CDR3 region is CASTRDTDNSPLHF. CDR3 DNA sequence: TGTGCCAGCACCCGGGACACGGATAATTCACCCCTCCACTTT. The V and J genes are TRBV6-2 or TRBV6-3 and TRBJ1-6; D is perhaps TRBD1 (6 bases). Germline assignment: CDR1 MNHEY and CDR2 SVGEGT. This CDR3 has 14 residues. Trimming stripped 7 bases from V and 5 bases from J, with 12 bases between.

J is TRBJ2-1 and V is TRBV29-1, with no clear D. The V end was cut by 3 bases, the J end by 8 bases, with 11 bases between. The length of the CDR3 is 12 residues. Germline assignment: CDR1 SQVTM and CDR2 ANQGSEA. The CDR3 protein is CSVDFSRDEQFF. DNA for the CDR3: TGCAGCGTTGACTTTAGCCGGGATGAGCAGTTCTTC.

The rearrangement links TRBV7-9 to TRBJ2-5; 8 bases map to TRBD2. The germline V gene has CDR1 SEHNR and CDR2 FQNEAQ (reference sequence). The CDR3 runs to 15 residues. V was pared by 0 bases and J by 5 bases, with 5 bases of the junction left unmatched. The CDR3, as DNA: TGTGCCAGCAGCTTAGCTAGCGGGGAGGGGGAGACCCAGTACTTC. Residues: CASSLASGEGETQYF.

This clonotype was counted only a few times. The chain links TRBV5-1 to TRBJ2-1; no firm D call. Germline CDR1 and CDR2: SGHRS and YFSETQ. V was cut by 0 bases and J by 6 bases, with 7 bases left in between. CDR3 size: 13 residues. The CDR3 region has the DNA TGCGCCAGCAGCTTGGACACATCCAATGAGCAGTTCTTC. This translates into CASSLDTSNEQFF.

The chain recombines TRBV6-5 with TRBJ2-7; 9 bases fit TRBD1. Germline loops: CDR1 MNHEY, CDR2 SVGAGI. This CDR3 has 18 residues. The trim removed 0 bases at V and 3 bases at J, leaving 12 bases unmatched. CDR3 DNA sequence: TGTGCCAGCAGTTACTCTGGGCCCGGACAGGGGAAACTCTACGAGCAGTACTTC. Protein product: CASSYSGPGQGKLYEQYF.